A selection of T cell receptor beta chains follows, all from one sample in a study of siplizumab effects on memory and regulatory T cells. The assay was immunoSEQ multiplex PCR, and TCRdb's table has in-frame clones only and misses some. Here the sample spans 100,000 or so clones, about 92% being singletons. Sequences were obtained from CD4+ T cells sorted from blood. These receptors were obtained from a human donor in good health. The CDR3 runs from the conserved cysteine through the conserved F or W. The order of the fields is CDR3 length, V gene, J gene, clone size, CDR3 protein. Only some rows state a clone size, as once, few, many or a class for expanded clones.

CDR3 length: 22; V gene: TRBV2; J gene: TRBJ2-1; clone size: .; CDR3 protein: CASSEEYDSGQPTLSSYNEQFF
CDR3 length: 14; V gene: TRBV5-4; J gene: TRBJ1-2; clone size: .; CDR3 protein: CASSLVSLNYGYTF
CDR3 length: 13; V gene: TRBV2; J gene: TRBJ1-5; clone size: .; CDR3 protein: CASRGTFNQPQHF
CDR3 length: 15; V gene: TRBV30; J gene: TRBJ1-5; clone size: .; CDR3 protein: CAWSVGDGRDQPQHF
CDR3 length: 16; V gene: TRBV7-9; J gene: TRBJ1-3; clone size: once; CDR3 protein: CASSFRGFNYGGTIYF
CDR3 length: 14; V gene: TRBV30; J gene: TRBJ2-2; clone size: .; CDR3 protein: CAWTVAGGLGELFF
CDR3 length: 16; V gene: TRBV6-5; J gene: TRBJ2-1; clone size: once; CDR3 protein: CASSYSARGGPGEQFF
CDR3 length: 13; V gene: TRBV6-1; J gene: TRBJ2-6; clone size: .; CDR3 protein: CAAGLSGANVLTF
CDR3 length: 13; V gene: TRBV9; J gene: TRBJ2-1; clone size: .; CDR3 protein: CASSVQQGYEQFF
CDR3 length: 15; V gene: TRBV5-4; J gene: TRBJ2-1; clone size: .; CDR3 protein: CASSLRLATEAEQFF
CDR3 length: 11; V gene: TRBV21-1; J gene: TRBJ2-4; clone size: .; CDR3 protein: CASSRGGIQYF
CDR3 length: 14; V gene: TRBV5-1; J gene: TRBJ2-5; clone size: .; CDR3 protein: CASSLEGVGETQYF
CDR3 length: 15; V gene: TRBV10-3; J gene: TRBJ2-1; clone size: .; CDR3 protein: CAIRVAGGNDNEQFF
CDR3 length: 15; V gene: TRBV19; J gene: TRBJ2-7; clone size: .; CDR3 protein: CASSMTGVRSYEQYF
CDR3 length: 12; V gene: TRBV6-5; J gene: TRBJ2-7; clone size: .; CDR3 protein: CASRRGFYEQYF
CDR3 length: 14; V gene: TRBV2; J gene: TRBJ1-4; clone size: .; CDR3 protein: CASSRTAINEKLFF
CDR3 length: 16; V gene: TRBV15; J gene: TRBJ1-5; clone size: .; CDR3 protein: CATSRFGQAANQPQHF
CDR3 length: 10; V gene: TRBV20-1; J gene: TRBJ2-5; clone size: .; CDR3 protein: CSGGQETQYF
CDR3 length: 16; V gene: TRBV7-8; J gene: TRBJ2-4; clone size: .; CDR3 protein: CASSFIAGTGKNIQYF
CDR3 length: 13; V gene: TRBV6-5; J gene: .; clone size: .; CDR3 protein: CAIGGFNSYEQYF
CDR3 length: 12; V gene: TRBV30; J gene: TRBJ1-1; clone size: .; CDR3 protein: CAWTGGITEAFF
CDR3 length: 11; V gene: TRBV18; J gene: TRBJ2-3; clone size: .; CDR3 protein: CASSPSDTQYF
CDR3 length: 14; V gene: TRBV4-2; J gene: TRBJ2-6; clone size: .; CDR3 protein: CASSLGAGANVLTF
CDR3 length: 13; V gene: TRBV29-1; J gene: TRBJ1-1; clone size: .; CDR3 protein: CSVEGPMKGEAFF
CDR3 length: 14; V gene: TRBV15; J gene: TRBJ1-4; clone size: once; CDR3 protein: CATSRSATNEKLFF
CDR3 length: 14; V gene: TRBV30; J gene: TRBJ1-1; clone size: .; CDR3 protein: CAWSVTRWGTEAFF
CDR3 length: 13; V gene: TRBV30; J gene: TRBJ1-6; clone size: few; CDR3 protein: CAWSGTGISPLHF
CDR3 length: 19; V gene: TRBV7-3; J gene: TRBJ2-7; clone size: .; CDR3 protein: CASSTRRNRTSGRCYEQYF
CDR3 length: 14; V gene: TRBV19; J gene: TRBJ1-2; clone size: .; CDR3 protein: CASSPRTGSYGYTF
CDR3 length: 11; V gene: TRBV25-1; J gene: TRBJ1-2; clone size: once; CDR3 protein: CATGGMVGYTF
CDR3 length: 13; V gene: TRBV18; J gene: TRBJ2-3; clone size: .; CDR3 protein: CASSPTGPDTQYF
CDR3 length: 17; V gene: TRBV30; J gene: TRBJ2-6; clone size: .; CDR3 protein: CAWSSLLSRSGANVLTF